Each of the 18 T cell receptor beta chains below was sequenced from the same sample in a study of post-analysis software for immune sequencing data. Antigens for these TCRs are unknown. Notes on the study in general: In patients, five TRBV segments were more frequent than in controls, with TRBV5-6, TRBV5-1 and TRBV20-1 among them.

Unique molecular identifiers tagged the TCR beta cDNA libraries. MiXCR, run by TCRdb on the PCR reads, gives a single entry per CDR3 protein. The data contain about 430,000 distinct CDR3 sequences, less than 40% of them singletons. Material for sequencing was blood. Every receptor here comes from a girl aged 2-10 years with multiple sclerosis.

This clonotype has a handful of counts. The CDR3 here is CASSSGGQDTDTQYF. The DNA of the CDR3 is TGCGCCAGCAGCTCAGGGGGACAGGACACAGATACGCAGTATTTT. The chain has TRBV5-1 and TRBJ2-3; TRBD1 matches at 8 bases. The J segment lost 2 bases and the V segment lost 3 bases, leaving 5 bases of the junction unmatched. In germline, CDR1 is SGHRS, CDR2 YFSETQ. The CDR3 spans 15 residues.

This clonotype has only a few counts. V and J are TRBV20-1 and TRBJ2-1; 12 positions agree with TRBD2. The CDR3 is 19 amino acids. The V gene's germline CDR1 is DFQATT and CDR2 SNEGSKA (reference sequence). With 0 bases clipped from V and 2 bases from J, the junction kept 11 bases outside the gene matches. CDR3 DNA sequence: TGCAGTGCTAGAGATCCGGGACTAGCGGGCGAGAAAGCCTACAATGAGCAGTTCTTC. It translates to CSARDPGLAGEKAYNEQFF.

The V call is TRBV12-3 or TRBV12-4, the J call TRBJ1-5; 7 nucleotides agree with TRBD1. This CDR3 contains 15 residues. Trimming removed 3 bases from V and 4 bases from J; junction bases left unmatched: 6. The DNA for the CDR3 is TGTGCCAGCAGTTTTGGTGGGACAGTGAATCAGCCCCAGCATTTT. Its protein product is CASSFGGTVNQPQHF.

The V and J genes are TRBV27 and TRBJ2-1; 7 bases agree with TRBD2. Trimming took 8 bases from V and 2 from J; bases not matched to a gene: 6. Germline CDR1 MNHEY, CDR2 SMNVEV (reference sequence). This CDR3 spans 14 amino acids. The CDR3 is CASLGLAAYNEQFF. The CDR3 DNA is TGTGCCAGCTTAGGGCTAGCGGCCTACAATGAGCAGTTCTTC.

A few counts support this clonotype. The chain is built from TRBV2 and TRBJ2-5, with D unclear. The length of the CDR3 is 12 residues. V gave up 6 bases and J gave up 5 bases, with 10 bases separating them. Germline-derived CDR1 and CDR2 are SNHLY and FYNNEI. CDR3 DNA sequence: TGTGCCAGCAGGGCCTACTCCGAGACCCAGTACTTC. Encoded protein: CASRAYSETQYF.

As DNA, the CDR3 is TGCGCCAGCGCTCCGGGGGACAATCAGCCCCAGCATTTT. As protein: CASAPGDNQPQHF. The chain has TRBV5-1 and TRBJ1-5; a weak D match, TRBD1 (5 bases). Germline values: CDR1 SGHRS, CDR2 YFSETQ. V lost 7 bases, J lost 3 bases, and 11 bases lay in between. There are 13 residues in the CDR3.

The chain recombines TRBV7-9 with TRBJ2-3; 7 nucleotides match TRBD2. This CDR3 contains 15 residues. The germline V gene encodes CDR1 SEHNR and CDR2 FQNEAQ (reference sequence). V lost 6 bases, J lost 2 bases, and 8 bases stayed unmatched. The CDR3 loop is CASSSHGRPTDTQYF. The CDR3 nucleotides read TGTGCCAGCAGTTCGCACGGGAGGCCCACAGATACGCAGTATTTT.

The V call is TRBV20-1, the J call TRBJ2-4, with D perhaps TRBD2 (6 bases). The J call may be faulty, since TRBJ2-7 better matches the DNA end. The CDR3 is 14 amino acids. Germline V gives CDR1 DFQATT, CDR2 SNEGSKA (reference sequence). This chain's CDR3 is CSASSGSRGYEQYF. The CDR3 region has the DNA TGCAGTGCTAGTAGCGGATCCAGAGGCTACGAGCAGTACTTC.

This clonotype showed up just a few times. The V call is TRBV20-1, the J call TRBJ2-7, with 8 bases matching TRBD2. Germline lookup yields CDR1 DFQATT and CDR2 SNEGSKA (reference sequence). The CDR3 totals 13 residues. After removal of 1 base from V and 6 bases from J, the junction contained 5 bases not matched to a gene. The CDR3 coding sequence is TGCAGTGCTAGAGTTGGGACTAGTTCCGAGCAGTACTTC. Protein product: CSARVGTSSEQYF.

This chain uses TRBV9 with TRBJ2-2; 8 nucleotides line up with TRBD2. The trim removed 0 bases at V and 0 bases at J, leaving 4 bases unmatched. This CDR3 is built from 17 residues. Germline CDR1 and CDR2: SGDLS and YYNGEE. The CDR3: CASSVGFSGANTGELFF. CDR3 in DNA: TGTGCCAGCAGCGTAGGGTTTAGCGGGGCGAACACCGGGGAGCTGTTTTTT. Supplemented by reference TRBV9 and TRBJ2-2, the full variable domain reads DSGVTQTPKHLITATGQRVTLRCSPRSGDLSVYWYQQSLDQGLQFLIQYYNGEERAKGNILERFSAQQFPDLHSELNLSSLELGDSALYFCASSVGFSGANTGELFFGEGSRLTVL.

The V and J genes are TRBV3-1 and TRBJ1-6, with 8 nucleotides matching TRBD1. Germline V gene sequence: CDR1 LGHDT, CDR2 YNNKEL (reference sequence). The CDR3 covers 14 residues. The V and J ends lost 1 base and 8 bases, in that order; junction bases with no gene match: 1. The CDR3 spells CASSQGTGYSPLHF. CDR3 DNA sequence: TGTGCCAGCAGCCAAGGGACAGGGTATTCACCCCTCCACTTT.

The chain employs TRBV11-2 and TRBJ2-1; 8 nucleotides line up with TRBD2. The CDR3 is made up of 14 amino acids. From germline, CDR1 is SGHAT and CDR2 FQNNGV. The ends lost 6 bases at V and 4 bases at J; junction bases unmatched: 5. The CDR3 DNA sequence: TGTGCCAGCAGTCGTATAGCGGGATACAATGAGCAGTTCTTC. The encoded protein is CASSRIAGYNEQFF.

The gene calls are TRBV12-3 or TRBV12-4 and TRBJ2-7; D is perhaps TRBD2 (5 bases). V was cut by 6 bases and J by 4 bases, with 16 bases left in between. There are 14 residues in the CDR3. CDR3 loop: CASSGPLRDYEQYF. The CDR3 nucleotides are TGTGCCAGCAGCGGACCCTTGAGGGATTACGAGCAGTACTTC.

This clonotype was seen a few times. The V call is TRBV20-1, the J call TRBJ2-3; 16 nucleotides line up with TRBD2. This CDR3 is built from 20 residues. V lost 0 bases to trimming and J lost 2 bases; unmatched junction nucleotides: 11. CDR1 is DFQATT and CDR2 is SNEGSKA in the germline V gene (reference sequence). In nucleotides, the CDR3 is TGCAGTGCTAGAGATGTATTCGGGACTAGCGGGAGGGAGCACACAGATACGCAGTATTTT. This codes for CSARDVFGTSGREHTDTQYF.

V is TRBV28 and J is TRBJ2-5; tentative D call: TRBD1 (6 bases). The better agreement between TRBJ2-7 and the DNA end casts doubt on the J call. CDR3 size: 20 residues. Germline V lookup: CDR1 MDHEN, CDR2 SYDVKM. The CDR3: CASSLPDLGARLRDAYEQYF. The CDR3 DNA is TGTGCCAGCAGCCTCCCGGATCTGGGGGCGCGGCTACGGGACGCCTACGAGCAGTACTTC.

Only a few counts were recorded for this clonotype. The rearrangement uses TRBV28 and TRBJ1-4; D is unclear. There are 18 residues in the CDR3. Germline CDR1 and CDR2: MDHEN and SYDVKM. Trimming stripped 4 bases from V and 4 bases from J, with 22 bases between. DNA of the CDR3: TGTGCCAGCAGTTCCCCTCCAAACTCAGCGGTATATAATGAAAAACTGTTTTTT. Translation: CASSSPPNSAVYNEKLFF.

This clonotype turned up a few times. The CDR3: CASSLEWTGVYNSPLHF. The CDR3 coding sequence is TGTGCCAGCAGCTTAGAATGGACAGGGGTATATAATTCACCCCTCCACTTT. This chain joins TRBV7-8 and TRBJ1-6; TRBD1 agrees at 9 bases. The V segment lost 1 base and the J segment 4 bases; nucleotides outside the gene matches: 5. The CDR3 extends over 17 amino acids. In germline, CDR1 is SGHVS, CDR2 FQNEAQ.

The chain has TRBV2 and TRBJ1-2; D perhaps matches TRBD1 (5 bases). CDR1 is SNHLY, CDR2 FYNNEI, per germline. The ends were cut back, 0 bases at V and 4 bases at J, with 12 bases in the middle. CDR3 length: 15 residues. Here the CDR3 reads CASSEALRDGYGYTF. Here the CDR3 DNA reads TGTGCCAGCAGTGAAGCGCTTAGGGACGGCTATGGCTACACCTTC.